The clone carrying this T cell receptor beta chain has a handful of counts. What it binds is not known. This record comes from a study of T cells in Graves' hyperthyroidism and ophthalmopathy. Study at large: Peripheral blood samples were taken at initial diagnosis, prior to any treatment.

Notes on the study in general: Blood also showed most of the thyroid clonotypes that were expanded above 0.001. Ophthalmopathy got predicted by the model a median 6.5 months before its onset.

Stability of Graves' hyperthyroidism was defined as absent ophthalmopathy progression within 18 months. Template material for amplifying TCR beta CDR3 regions consisted of RNA transcripts. RT-PCR in the first round (using the HTBI primer set) targeted the TCR CDR3. TCRdb ran MiXCR on the multiplex PCR reads and lists one entry per CDR3 protein. The sample has around 520,000 distinct CDR3 sequences; around an eighth are singletons. The TCR sequence derives from a woman aged 18-30 years with Graves' hyperthyroidism. Specimen: blood.

For the CDR3, the DNA is TGTGCCAGCAGAGTTACAGCTGTTGACCGAGCTTTCTTT. Translated: CASRVTAVDRAFF. The J gene is TRBJ1-1, the V gene TRBV3-1, with unresolved D. The germline CDR1 and CDR2 sequences are LGHDT and YNNKEL (reference sequence). The length of the CDR3 is 13 residues. Trimming shortened V by 6 bases and J by 10 bases, and 18 bases separated the two germline ends.